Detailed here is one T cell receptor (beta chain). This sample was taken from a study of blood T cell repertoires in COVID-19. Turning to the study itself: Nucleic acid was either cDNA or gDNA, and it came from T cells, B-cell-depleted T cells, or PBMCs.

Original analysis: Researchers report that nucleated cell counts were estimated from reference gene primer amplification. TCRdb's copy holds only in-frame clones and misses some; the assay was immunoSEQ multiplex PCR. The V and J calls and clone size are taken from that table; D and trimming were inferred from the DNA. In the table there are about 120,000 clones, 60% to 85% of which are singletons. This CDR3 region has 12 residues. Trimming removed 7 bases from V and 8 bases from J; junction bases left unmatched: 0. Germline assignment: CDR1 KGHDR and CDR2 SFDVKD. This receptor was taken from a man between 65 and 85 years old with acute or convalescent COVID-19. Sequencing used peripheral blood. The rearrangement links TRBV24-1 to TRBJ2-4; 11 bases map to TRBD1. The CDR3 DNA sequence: TGTGCCACCAGGGGACAGGGGGACATTCAGTACTTC. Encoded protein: CATRGQGDIQYF.